The rows below give T cell receptor beta chains drawn from one sample of a study of OX40 agonist ivuxolimab in advanced cancers. The assay was immunoSEQ multiplex PCR, and TCRdb's table has in-frame clones only and misses some. The data show some 40,000 clones, around 80% seen once. The material was CD4+ or CD8+ T cells sorted from blood, obtained in a trial of the OX40 agonist ivuxolimab. The origin of the receptors is an adult with an advanced solid tumor such as melanoma, head and neck, liver or kidney cancer. Each CDR3 is given with its conserved first and last residue. D genes are given only for firm matches. Only some rows state a clone size, as once, few, many or a class for expanded clones.

TRBJ2-4,few,TRBV11-3,TRBD2,TGTGCCAGCAGCTTAGATGGAGGAAATAGCGGGAGCATGACCAAAAACATTCAGTACTTC,CASSLDGGNSGSMTKNIQYF
TRBJ1-1,medium-sized,TRBV28,.,TGTGCCAGCAGGCGGACCGGGACAATGAACACTGAAGCTTTCTTT,CASRRTGTMNTEAFF
TRBJ1-2,few,TRBV13,.,TGTGCCAGCAGTTCCACTTCTAGCTATGGCTACACCTTC,CASSSTSSYGYTF
TRBJ2-7,once,TRBV5-6,TRBD2,TGTGCCAGCAGCTGGGGAGCGGGAGCCTCCTACGAGCAGTACTTC,CASSWGAGASYEQYF
TRBJ2-5,.,TRBV19,TRBD2,TGTGCCAGTAAAGGAGGACAGGGACTAGCGGGAGTGGAGGAGACCCAGTACTTC,CASKGGQGLAGVEETQYF
TRBJ2-7,.,TRBV5-1,TRBD2,TGCGCCAGCAGCTTAGGCGGGGGGTCGAACGAGCAGTACTTC,CASSLGGGSNEQYF
TRBJ1-1,.,TRBV18,.,TGTGCCAGCTCACCTACTAGTTACACTGAAGCTTTCTTT,CASSPTSYTEAFF
TRBJ2-3,.,TRBV7-3,.,TGTGCCAGCAGCCTAGCCCCTAGCACAGATACGCAGTATTTT,CASSLAPSTDTQYF
TRBJ2-1,.,TRBV19,TRBD2,TGTGCCAGTAGCGGACTAGCGGGATTAATTTTCGATGAGCAGTTCTTC,CASSGLAGLIFDEQFF
TRBJ1-5,.,TRBV5-6,.,TGTGCCAGCAGCCTGGGGCAGGGAGGCAATCAGCCCCAGCATTTT,CASSLGQGGNQPQHF
TRBJ2-5,.,TRBV21-1,.,TGTGCCAGCAGCAAAGTAAACGACAGGGGGCAAGAGACCCAGTACTTC,CASSKVNDRGQETQYF
TRBJ2-2,.,TRBV15,TRBD2,TGTGCCACCAGCAGAGATTTCGCTAGCGGGGGGGCGAACACCGGGGAGCTGTTTTTT,CATSRDFASGGANTGELFF
TRBJ2-7,.,TRBV6-6,TRBD1,TGTGCCAGCAGTTATTTGACAGGGGGATCCTACGAGCAGTACTTC,CASSYLTGGSYEQYF
TRBJ2-3,.,TRBV11-3,TRBD1,TGTGCCAGCAGCTTCCAGGGGGCGGCGGCAGATACGCAGTATTTT,CASSFQGAAADTQYF
TRBJ2-7,.,TRBV7-2,TRBD1,TGTGCCAGCAGTATCGACAGGGGGGTTACCTACGAGCAGTACTTC,CASSIDRGVTYEQYF
TRBJ2-7,.,TRBV5-5,.,TGTGCCAGCAGCAAGGGGGGAAAGGGCCACGAGCAGTACTTC,CASSKGGKGHEQYF